This T cell receptor beta chain was captured by sequencing in a study of monozygotic twins with inflammatory bowel disease. CDR1 is SGHTA, CDR2 FQGNSA, per germline. The CDR3 sequence is 15 residues long. From its re-call of the 5' RACE reads, TCRdb lists each CDR3 protein once, without DNA. The table gives over 350,000 distinct CDR3 sequences; the top ten clones make up around 2.6% of it. For this clonotype: Its antigen is undetermined.

Study findings and constraints: Relative clonotype sharing with others was diminished in IBD patients versus healthy twins, particularly with disease activity.

The sequence derives from a human donor with ulcerative colitis or Crohn's disease, or a healthy co-twin of an affected twin (not recorded which). The sequenced material came from blood. The V gene is TRBV7-2, the J gene TRBJ2-7; TCRdb proposes TRBD1, but this gene call is untestable without DNA. CDR3 sequence reads: CASSSAGTGVYEQYF.